These 32 T cell receptor beta chains were all obtained from the same sample, sequenced in a study of T cell responses to AZD1222 COVID-19 vaccine. The repertoire was sequenced with immunoSEQ multiplex PCR; TCRdb's copy has only in-frame clones and lacks some. The table has roughly 70,000 clones, about 90% seen once. The sequenced sample was peripheral blood, obtained on day 0 of AZD1222 vaccination. Every receptor here comes from an adult in good health.

The genes are TRBV11-2 and TRBJ2-4, with 7 bases fitting TRBD2. Germline V gives CDR1 SGHAT, CDR2 FQNNGV. The V gene end was trimmed by 6 bases and the J gene end by 3 bases; junction bases not matched to a gene: 11. The length of the CDR3 is 16 residues. CDR3 coding DNA: TGTGCCAGCAGGCAAGGAGGGAGGGTAGGCAAAAACATTCAGTACTTC. As protein: CASRQGGRVGKNIQYF.

This clone appeared a single time. The CDR3 nucleotides read TGTGCCAGCAGCCAAGCCCCGGGAGACGTCGGACTTGAGCAGTTCTTC. Translated: CASSQAPGDVGLEQFF. V and J are TRBV4-2 and TRBJ2-1; D is possibly TRBD2 (6 bases). This CDR3 contains 16 residues. V lost 1 base and J 9 bases, leaving 19 bases between the germline ends. In germline, CDR1 is LGHNA, CDR2 YNFKEQ.

The chain combines TRBV6-5 with TRBJ1-1; the D is unclear. Trimming shortened V by 5 bases and J by 0 bases, and 10 bases separated the two germline ends. This CDR3 has 14 amino acids. Germline V CDR1 and CDR2: MNHEY, SVGAGI. For the CDR3, the DNA is TGTGCCAGCAGTCCCTGGGCCCTGAACACTGAAGCTTTCTTT. Translation gives CASSPWALNTEAFF.

The chain links TRBV13 to TRBJ1-2; 9 positions match TRBD1. CDR3 length equals 14 residues. Germline V CDR1 and CDR2: PRHDT, FYEKMQ (reference sequence). V lost 2 bases and J lost 9; bases outside the gene matches: 7. The CDR3 DNA sequence: TGTGCCAGCAGCTTAAGGGGACAGGGAAGGAGCTACACCTTC. It yields the protein CASSLRGQGRSYTF. The full variable domain, rest sourced from reference TRBV13 and TRBJ1-2, is AAGVIQSPRHLIKEKRETATLKCYPIPRHDTVYWYQQGPGQDPQFLISFYEKMQSDKGSIPDRFSAQQFSDYHSELNMSSLELGDSALYFCASSLRGQGRSYTFGSGTRLTVV.

The J gene is TRBJ2-2, the V gene TRBV3-1 (or the pseudogene TRBV3-2); no clear D. The germline gives CDR1 LGHDT, CDR2 YNNKEL (reference sequence). V was pared by 4 bases and J by 0 bases, with 6 bases between. The CDR3 consists of 14 residues. The CDR3 bases are TGTGCCAGCAGCCTCCTCGCGAACACCGGGGAGCTGTTTTTT. It encodes CASSLLANTGELFF.

The gene calls are TRBV19 and TRBJ2-1; tentatively, D is TRBD1 (5 bases). The CDR3 runs to 14 residues. V was shortened by 6 bases and J by 6 bases, with 15 bases between the two germline ends. Germline loops: CDR1 LNHDA, CDR2 SQIVND (reference sequence). The CDR3: CASRGLTQGNEQFF. In DNA form, the CDR3 reads TGTGCCAGTAGAGGGCTAACCCAGGGCAATGAGCAGTTCTTC.

CDR3 nucleotide sequence: TGTGCCAGCAGTGCTGGACAGGGGACCGGGGAGCTGTTTTTT. Amino acid sequence: CASSAGQGTGELFF. The chain has TRBV6-4 and TRBJ2-2; 9 bases align to TRBD1. Looked up from germline, CDR1 is MRHNA and CDR2 is SNTAGT. There are 14 residues in the CDR3. Germline trimming cut 4 bases from V and 5 bases from J; bases unmatched to any gene: 2.

The chain links TRBV29-1 to TRBJ1-1; D is ambiguous. V shed 6 bases and J shed 4 bases, with 15 bases lying between them. The CDR3 sequence is 13 residues long. Germline V gene sequence: CDR1 SQVTM, CDR2 ANQGSEA. This CDR3 is CSVRGVEATEAFF. As DNA, the CDR3 is TGCAGCGTCCGGGGAGTTGAAGCCACTGAAGCTTTCTTT.

The chain links TRBV4-2 to TRBJ1-4; D may be TRBD1 (5 bases). The CDR3 contains 15 residues. V dropped 0 bases and J dropped 10 bases, with 15 bases sitting between them. Germline V gene lookup returns CDR1 LGHNA and CDR2 YNFKEQ. The CDR3 DNA is TGTGCCAGCAGCCAAGATGTGGGGCAGGGAGGAAAACTGTTTTTT. It codes for CASSQDVGQGGKLFF.

The chain recombines TRBV4-1 with TRBJ2-2; 15 bases align to TRBD2. Trimming removed 4 bases from V and 1 base from J; junction bases left unmatched: 10. The CDR3 has 20 residues. The germline V gene encodes CDR1 MGHRA and CDR2 YSYEKL. The CDR3, as DNA: TGCGCCAGCAGCCTGCTTAAAGGACTAGCGGGAGGGGTGAACACCGGGGAGCTGTTTTTT. Protein product: CASSLLKGLAGGVNTGELFF.

This clone was seen more than once but under ten times. The gene calls are TRBV7-2 and TRBJ1-2, with D perhaps TRBD1 (6 bases). The CDR3 has 13 amino acids. V lost 7 bases and J lost 10, with 19 bases in between. Germline CDR1 SGHTA, CDR2 FQGNSA. This CDR3 reads CASTQSTGGDYTF. DNA of the CDR3: TGTGCCAGCACCCAATCAACCGGGGGCGACTACACCTTC.

This clone showed up just a few times. The chain recombines TRBV13 with TRBJ1-4; no reliable D call. Germline V CDR1 and CDR2: PRHDT, FYEKMQ (reference sequence). The CDR3 length is 15 residues. V was clipped by 2 bases and J by 2 bases, with 9 bases between them. CDR3 protein: CASSLIMGTNEKLFF. The CDR3, as DNA: TGTGCCAGCAGCTTAATTATGGGGACTAATGAAAAACTGTTTTTT. Full variable domain (rest looked up from reference TRBV13 and TRBJ1-4): AAGVIQSPRHLIKEKRETATLKCYPIPRHDTVYWYQQGPGQDPQFLISFYEKMQSDKGSIPDRFSAQQFSDYHSELNMSSLELGDSALYFCASSLIMGTNEKLFFGSGTQLSVL.

The table lists this clone with a count of one. V is TRBV5-6 and J is TRBJ2-1, with 9 bases that match TRBD1. Trimming at V came to 3 bases and at J to 2 bases, leaving 9 bases not matched to a gene. The germline V gene encodes CDR1 SGHDT and CDR2 YYEEEE. The CDR3 sequence is 17 residues long. DNA of the CDR3: TGTGCCAGCAGCTCAGCCGGGACAGGGATCGCCTACAATGAGCAGTTCTTC. Translating it yields CASSSAGTGIAYNEQFF.

This clone was detected only once. The chain employs TRBV7-3 and TRBJ2-2; TRBD1 aligns across 7 bases. This CDR3 is 14 amino acids long. Trimming removed 4 bases from V and 5 bases from J; junction bases left unmatched: 4. CDR1 and CDR2 from the germline V gene are SGHTA and FQGTGA. In DNA form, the CDR3 reads TGTGCCAGCAGCTCGAACAGGGGAACCGGGGAGCTGTTTTTT. Translating it yields CASSSNRGTGELFF.

This chain joins TRBV18 and TRBJ2-6, with unresolved D. Germline values: CDR1 KGHSH, CDR2 LQKENI. The CDR3 extends over 14 amino acids. The ends were cut back, 0 bases at V and 0 bases at J, with 0 bases in the middle. The CDR3 spells CASSPPSGANVLTF. The CDR3 DNA reads TGTGCCAGCTCACCACCCTCTGGGGCCAACGTCCTGACTTTC.

This sequence joins TRBV30 and TRBJ1-2; no definite D call. The germline V gene encodes CDR1 GTSNPN and CDR2 SVGIG (reference sequence). V was trimmed by 2 bases and J by 8 bases, leaving 15 bases between them. CDR3 length equals 13 residues. CDR3 loop: CAWSLVVGGGYTF. CDR3 in DNA: TGTGCCTGGAGTCTCGTTGTGGGAGGCGGCTACACCTTC.

The gene calls are TRBV2 and TRBJ1-2; D unclear. This CDR3 is 12 amino acids long. Germline V gives CDR1 SNHLY, CDR2 FYNNEI. V shed 2 bases and J shed 7 bases, with 8 bases lying between them. The chain's CDR3 is CASSENHGGYTF. DNA of the CDR3: TGTGCCAGCAGTGAAAACCATGGTGGCTACACCTTC.

The J gene is TRBJ1-1, the V gene TRBV4-3; perhaps TRBD1 as D (5 bases). The CDR3 length is 15 residues. Germline-derived CDR1 and CDR2 are LGHNA and YSLEER. V gave up 0 bases and J gave up 5 bases, with 13 bases separating them. CDR3 amino acids: CASSQEMGVKTEAFF. The CDR3 DNA sequence: TGCGCCAGCAGCCAAGAGATGGGGGTAAAGACTGAAGCTTTCTTT.

V and J are TRBV7-2 and TRBJ2-1; a possible D gene is TRBD1 (5 bases). With 5 bases removed from V and 6 bases from J, the gap between germline ends came to 14 bases. The germline V gene has CDR1 SGHTA and CDR2 FQGNSA. CDR3 length equals 14 residues. The CDR3 coding sequence is TGTGCCAGCAGCCCTCGGATGGGGCCCAATGAGCAGTTCTTC. It yields the protein CASSPRMGPNEQFF.

This chain links TRBV18 with TRBJ1-1; D possibly corresponds to TRBD1 (5 bases). The CDR3 spans 13 residues. V was pared by 3 bases and J by 11 bases, with 16 bases between. The germline CDR1 and CDR2 sequences are KGHSH and LQKENI. CDR3 amino acids: CASSPRDSEDAFF. The CDR3 nucleotides read TGTGCCAGCTCACCCAGGGACTCCGAGGATGCTTTCTTT.

The table lists this clone with many counts. The rearrangement joins TRBV6-5 to TRBJ1-1, with D maybe TRBD1 (5 bases). This CDR3 is 13 amino acids long. CDR1 is MNHEY, CDR2 SVGAGI, per germline. Between the trimmed V and J ends, which lost 2 bases and 4 bases, there was a span of 8 bases. The CDR3 protein is CASSYAGLTEAFF. CDR3 coding DNA: TGTGCCAGCAGTTACGCAGGGCTCACTGAAGCTTTCTTT.

V usage is TRBV7-6 and J usage is TRBJ2-3; possibly TRBD1 or TRBD2 for D (6 bases each). The V end lost 4 bases, the J end lost 3 bases, and 23 bases lay between the germline ends. The CDR3 sequence is 18 residues long. Germline loops: CDR1 SGHVS, CDR2 FNYEAQ. The CDR3 region is CASSSGAVSIARTDTQYF. CDR3 DNA: TGTGCCAGCAGCTCGGGGGCGGTTTCAATAGCTAGGACAGATACGCAGTATTTT.

The rearrangement uses TRBV4-1 and TRBJ1-5; D call uncertain. Germline V lookup: CDR1 MGHRA, CDR2 YSYEKL. With 0 bases removed from V and 0 bases from J, the gap between germline ends came to 18 bases. The CDR3 totals 19 residues. The CDR3 sequence: CASSQDRGTAAVSNQPQHF. CDR3 DNA sequence: TGCGCCAGCAGCCAAGATAGAGGAACAGCCGCCGTTAGCAATCAGCCCCAGCATTTT.

V usage is TRBV24-1 and J usage is TRBJ2-1; no clear D. The CDR3 extends over 12 amino acids. Per the germline V gene, CDR1 is KGHDR and CDR2 is SFDVKD. Trimming cost V 2 bases and J 7 bases, with 5 bases left between them. The CDR3: CATSDSVNEQFF. CDR3 in DNA: TGTGCCACCAGTGATTCGGTGAATGAGCAGTTCTTC.

The chain recombines TRBV28 with TRBJ2-4; TRBD1 matches 9 bases. V was clipped by 6 bases and J by 10 bases; unmatched bases: 16. The CDR3 consists of 16 residues. Per germline, CDR1 MDHEN and CDR2 SYDVKM. The CDR3 loop reads CASRRATTGGGLIQYF. CDR3 sequence (DNA): TGTGCCAGCAGACGCGCGACGACAGGGGGTGGATTGATTCAGTACTTC.

The V and J genes are TRBV27 and TRBJ2-7; the match to TRBD1 covers 7 bases. There are 13 residues in the CDR3. CDR1 and CDR2 from the germline V gene are MNHEY and SMNVEV (reference sequence). The ends lost 6 bases at V and 3 bases at J; junction bases unmatched: 5. CDR3 bases: TGTGCCAGCAGGGGGACAGCGAACTACGAGCAGTACTTC. Translation gives CASRGTANYEQYF.

V and J are TRBV7-9 and TRBJ1-2; weak D call: TRBD1 (5 bases). V was shortened by 5 bases and J by 2 bases, with 12 bases between the two germline ends. The CDR3 consists of 14 residues. Germline V lookup: CDR1 SEHNR, CDR2 FQNEAQ (reference sequence). DNA of the CDR3: TGTGCCAGCAGCCCCGGGACGGTAAACTATGGCTACACCTTC. It translates to CASSPGTVNYGYTF.

The V call is TRBV6-5, the J call TRBJ2-5, with D perhaps matching TRBD2 (5 bases). V lost 2 bases and J lost 3, with 10 bases in between. This CDR3 spans 14 amino acids. Germline CDR1 is MNHEY and CDR2 is SVGAGI. The chain's CDR3 is CASSYGQREETQYF. The CDR3 DNA reads TGTGCCAGCAGTTACGGGCAGAGGGAAGAGACCCAGTACTTC.

The CDR3 DNA is TGTGCCAGCATCGGCGGGTCTTATGACACCGGGGAGCTGTTTTTT. Its translation: CASIGGSYDTGELFF. J is TRBJ2-2 and V is TRBV7-9, with a weak D call TRBD2 (5 bases). CDR3 size: 15 residues. The germline V and J ends were trimmed by 7 bases and 3 bases, with 15 bases remaining between them. CDR1 SEHNR and CDR2 FQNEAQ come from the germline V gene (reference sequence). Based on the CDR3 plus reference TRBV7-9 and TRBJ2-2, the full variable domain is DTGVSQNPRHKITKRGQNVTFRCDPISEHNRLYWYRQTLGQGPEFLTYFQNEAQLEKSRLLSDRFSAERPKGSFSTLEIQRTEQGDSAMYLCASIGGSYDTGELFFGEGSRLTVL.

The chain couples TRBV3-1 (or the pseudogene TRBV3-2) to TRBJ1-2; TRBD1 agrees at 9 bases. The CDR3 consists of 13 residues. CDR1 and CDR2 (germline): LGHDT, YNNKEL (reference sequence). The V and J ends lost 5 bases and 6 bases, in that order; junction bases with no gene match: 4. The CDR3 sequence is CASSFRTGDGYTF. For the CDR3, the DNA is TGTGCCAGCAGCTTTCGGACAGGGGATGGCTACACCTTC.

The gene calls are TRBV4-2 and TRBJ2-7; TRBD2 matches at 10 bases. CDR3 length: 17 residues. V shed 0 bases, J shed 3 bases, and the junction held 8 bases outside the gene matches. Germline values: CDR1 LGHNA, CDR2 YNFKEQ. CDR3 sequence (DNA): TGTGCCAGCAGCCAAGAATACCGGGGACTAGCGAGCTACGAGCAGTACTTC. This translates into CASSQEYRGLASYEQYF.

V usage is TRBV5-1 and J usage is TRBJ2-6; D remains unclear. The ends were cut back, 0 bases at V and 1 base at J, with 5 bases in the middle. This CDR3 region has 15 residues. CDR1 is SGHRS and CDR2 is YFSETQ in the germline V gene. The CDR3, as DNA: TGCGCCAGCAGCTTGGAGCCATCTGGGGCCAACGTCCTGACTTTC. Amino acid sequence: CASSLEPSGANVLTF.